The TCR beta chain under discussion was sequenced for a study of control samples from healthy donors and cancer patients. CDR3 size: 17 residues. Trimming took 2 bases from V and 9 from J; bases not matched to a gene: 9. Germline V gene data show CDR1 as SGHVS and CDR2 as FQNEAQ. Sequenced by immunoSEQ multiplex PCR; TCRdb stores in-frame clones only, minus some. Among roughly 170,000 clones, around nine tenths were seen once, and the ten largest hold around 5%. Material for sequencing was blood. This rearrangement joins TRBV7-8 to TRBJ2-1; 14 bases agree with TRBD2. This TCR derives from a woman younger than 45 in good health. The DNA of the CDR3 is TGTGCCAGCAGCTTAACCGTCGGGGGACTAGCGGGAGTTGAGCAGTTCTTC. Translated: CASSLTVGGLAGVEQFF.